This TCR beta chain was captured by sequencing in a study of shared clonotypes between healthy human individuals. Whole-study results and caveats: Rarefaction showed that sequencing of sorted subsets was incomplete (despite large depth).

The protocol was immunoSEQ multiplex PCR, while the TCRdb copy is restricted to in-frame clones and leaves out a portion. The sample has around 1.1 million clones; around 77% are singletons. V was pared by 4 bases and J by 5 bases, with 17 bases between. This CDR3 region has 15 residues. Per germline, CDR1 SGHTA and CDR2 FQGNSA. There are a few counts of this clone. Its antigen is not identified. This TCR was sampled from a man between 18 and 35 years old in good health. Some clones in this sample may be carry-over from other donors' samples. The chain has TRBV7-2 and TRBJ2-5; D might be TRBD1 or TRBD2, each matching 6 bases. The sequenced sample was memory CD4+ T cells from PBMCs. Subset given: CD45RA-negative fraction. The CDR3, as DNA: TGTGCCAGCAGCTCCACGGGACACGGAGGGGAGACCCAGTACTTC. Translating gives CASSSTGHGGETQYF.